This record covers a single T cell receptor (beta chain). The antigen remains undetermined. Researchers grouped second doses given at about 4 or about 12 weeks into one pool. Germline V gene data show CDR1 as MGHRA and CDR2 as YSYEKL. V gave up 2 bases and J gave up 3 bases; unmatched junction bases: 4. The CDR3 is 14 amino acids. This table comes from immunoSEQ multiplex PCR, and its TCRdb copy is limited to in-frame clones, with some not included. The data contain 100,000 to 120,000 clones, approximately 90% of them singletons. The sample comes from a study of T cell responses to AZD1222 COVID-19 vaccine. General study findings and limits: Baseline seropositives among AZD1222 recipients totaled only five to seven. Clonal diversity was possibly underestimated, and white British individuals and females predominated among donors.

The sample was peripheral blood, taken 28 days after the second AZD1222 dose. The rearrangement uses TRBV4-1 and TRBJ2-7, with 7 nucleotides matching TRBD1. The receptor was isolated from an adult who received the AZD1222 COVID-19 vaccine. The CDR3 sequence: CASSQRDSHYEQYF. The CDR3 DNA follows: TGCGCCAGCAGCCAACGGGACAGCCACTACGAGCAGTACTTC.